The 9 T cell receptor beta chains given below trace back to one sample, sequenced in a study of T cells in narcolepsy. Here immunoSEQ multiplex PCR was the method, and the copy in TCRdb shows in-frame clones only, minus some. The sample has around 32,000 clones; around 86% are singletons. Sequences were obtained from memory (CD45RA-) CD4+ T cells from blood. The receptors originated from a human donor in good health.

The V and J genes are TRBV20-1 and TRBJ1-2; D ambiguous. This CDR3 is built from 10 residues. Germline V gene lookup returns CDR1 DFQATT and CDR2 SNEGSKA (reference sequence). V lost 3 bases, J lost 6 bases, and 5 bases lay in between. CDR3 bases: TGCAGTGCTAGTGGGGATGGCTACACCTTC. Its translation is CSASGDGYTF.

CDR3: CASSLSGGGANNEQFF. CDR3 bases: TGTGCCAGCAGCTTATCGGGCGGGGGGGCCAACAATGAGCAGTTCTTC. The chain joins TRBV7-2 to TRBJ2-1; 9 positions agree with TRBD2. Germline values: CDR1 SGHTA, CDR2 FQGNSA. V dropped 2 bases and J dropped 5; count of bases not matched to a gene: 7. The CDR3 totals 16 residues. Combining the CDR3 with reference TRBV7-2 and TRBJ2-1 gives the whole variable domain GAGVSQSPSNKVTEKGKDVELRCDPISGHTALYWYRQSLGQGLEFLIYFQGNSAPDKSGLPSDRFSAERTGGSVSTLTIQRTQQEDSAVYLCASSLSGGGANNEQFFGPGTRLTVL.

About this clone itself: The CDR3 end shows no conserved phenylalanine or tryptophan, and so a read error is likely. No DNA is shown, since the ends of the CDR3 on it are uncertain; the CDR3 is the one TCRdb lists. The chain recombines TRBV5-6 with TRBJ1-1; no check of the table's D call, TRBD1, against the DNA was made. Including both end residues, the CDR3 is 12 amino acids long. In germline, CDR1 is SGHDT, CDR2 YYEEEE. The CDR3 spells CASSLANGDSLL.

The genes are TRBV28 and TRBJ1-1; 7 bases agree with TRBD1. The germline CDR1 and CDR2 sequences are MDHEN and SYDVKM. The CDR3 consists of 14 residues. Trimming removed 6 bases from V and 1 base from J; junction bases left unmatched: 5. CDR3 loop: CASRWGTANTEAFF. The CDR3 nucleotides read TGTGCCAGCAGATGGGGGACAGCGAACACTGAAGCTTTCTTT.

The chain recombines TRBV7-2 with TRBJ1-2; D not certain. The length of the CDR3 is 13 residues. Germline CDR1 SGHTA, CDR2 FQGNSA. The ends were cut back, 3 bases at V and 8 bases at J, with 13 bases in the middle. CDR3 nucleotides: TGTGCCAGCAGCTTTATCAGACTAGGGGGCTACACCTTC. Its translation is CASSFIRLGGYTF.

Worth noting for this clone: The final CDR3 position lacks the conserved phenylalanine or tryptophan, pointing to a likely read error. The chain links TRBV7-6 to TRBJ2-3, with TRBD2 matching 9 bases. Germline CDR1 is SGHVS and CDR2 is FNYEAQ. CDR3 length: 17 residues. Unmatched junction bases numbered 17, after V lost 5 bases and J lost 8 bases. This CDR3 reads CASSPQGGGGALATQYL. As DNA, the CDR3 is TGTGCCAGCAGCCCCCAGGGGGGCGGGGGGGCTTTGGCTACGCAGTATCTT.

Here the CDR3 reads CAKQGYRQPQHF. CDR3 DNA sequence: TGTGCCAAGCAGGGTTATCGTCAGCCCCAGCATTTT. V usage is TRBV6-6 and J usage is TRBJ1-5, with D tentatively TRBD1 (5 bases). Trimming stripped 10 bases from V and 6 bases from J, with 13 bases between. From germline, CDR1 is MNHNY and CDR2 SVGAGI (reference sequence). CDR3 length: 12 amino acids.

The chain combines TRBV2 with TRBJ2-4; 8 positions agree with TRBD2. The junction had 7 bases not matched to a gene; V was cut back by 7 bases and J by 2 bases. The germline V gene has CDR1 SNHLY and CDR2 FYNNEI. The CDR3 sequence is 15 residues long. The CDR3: CASTSGTSSKNIQYF. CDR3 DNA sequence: TGTGCCAGCACCTCCGGGACTAGTTCCAAAAACATTCAGTACTTC. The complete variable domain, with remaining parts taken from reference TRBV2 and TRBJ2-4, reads EPEVTQTPSHQVTQMGQEVILRCVPISNHLYFYWYRQILGQKVEFLVSFYNNEISEKSEIFDDQFSVERPDGSNFTLKIRSTKLEDSAMYFCASTSGTSSKNIQYFGAGTRLSVL.

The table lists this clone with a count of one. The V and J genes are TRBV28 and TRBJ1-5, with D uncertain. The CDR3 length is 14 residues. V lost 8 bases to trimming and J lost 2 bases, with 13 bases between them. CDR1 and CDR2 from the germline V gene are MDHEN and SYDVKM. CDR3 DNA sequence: TGTGCCAGCTTGCCTCCCCGGGGCAATCAGCCCCAGCATTTT. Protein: CASLPPRGNQPQHF.